This TCR beta chain was captured by sequencing in a study of shared clonotypes between healthy human individuals. CDR1 and CDR2 from the germline V gene are MNHEY and SMNVEV (reference sequence). V was clipped by 4 bases and J by 1 base, with 13 bases between them. The CDR3 contains 15 residues. This clone was observed once. Measured with immunoSEQ multiplex PCR; TCRdb has only the in-frame clones, and not every one. The table lists about 770,000 clones, roughly two thirds of them singletons. Specimen: memory CD4+ T cells sorted from blood. Documented subset: CD45RA-negative fraction. V is TRBV27 and J is TRBJ1-1, with D perhaps TRBD1 (5 bases). The receptor was isolated from a woman between 25 and 40 years old in good health. Here the CDR3 DNA reads TGTGCCAGCAGTTCCCTCGGGGCAGCGAACACTGAAGCTTTCTTT. Its protein product is CASSSLGAANTEAFF.